A selection of T cell receptor beta chains follows, all from one sample in a study of T cell responses to AZD1222 COVID-19 vaccine. TCRdb's table, derived via immunoSEQ multiplex PCR, lists solely in-frame clones and lacks some. The data contain approximately 92,000 clones, roughly 93% of them singletons. The sequencing used peripheral blood, collected on day 0 of AZD1222 vaccination. The origin of the receptors is an adult in good health. CDR3s include the opening cysteine and the closing phenylalanine or tryptophan. D genes are given only for firm matches. Size is stated for part of the rows, as once, few or many counts, or as a class when the clone is expanded.

TRBV7-9,TRBJ2-5,NA,NA,CASSLEVRETQYF,TGTGCCAGCAGCCTAGAGGTCCGAGAGACCCAGTACTTC
TRBV7-6,TRBJ1-1,once,NA,CASSLVEGVNTEAFF,TGTGCCAGCAGCTTAGTAGAAGGGGTGAACACTGAAGCTTTCTTT
TRBV6-6,TRBJ2-7,NA,TRBD1,CASSSPGTGGYEQYF,TGTGCCAGCAGCTCCCCCGGGACAGGGGGTTACGAGCAGTACTTC
TRBV20-1,TRBJ2-7,few,NA,CSARRGYEQYF,TGCAGTGCTAGAAGGGGATACGAGCAGTACTTC
TRBV4-1,TRBJ2-3,NA,NA,CASSQAGSTDTQYF,TGCGCCAGCAGCCAAGCGGGAAGCACAGATACGCAGTATTTT
TRBV9,TRBJ1-6,NA,NA,CASSVDDRGNSPLHF,TGTGCCAGCAGCGTTGACGACAGAGGTAATTCACCCCTCCACTTT
TRBV27,TRBJ1-1,NA,NA,CASSLPEGGKVLNTEAFF,TGTGCCAGCAGTTTACCAGAGGGTGGCAAGGTCCTAAACACTGAAGCTTTCTTT
TRBV27,TRBJ1-2,NA,NA,CASSLSGRENGYTF,TGTGCCAGCAGTTTATCCGGGCGGGAGAATGGCTACACCTTC
TRBV11-3,TRBJ1-1,NA,NA,CASRRPGRLKAFF,TGTGCCAGCAGAAGACCGGGACGGCTAAAAGCTTTCTTT
TRBV5-6,TRBJ2-3,NA,NA,CASSTFGPDTQYF,TGTGCCAGCAGCACGTTTGGACCAGATACGCAGTATTTT
TRBV18,TRBJ1-5,NA,NA,CASSLDSNQPQHF,TGTGCCAGCTCACTTGATAGCAATCAGCCCCAGCATTTT
TRBV6-6,TRBJ1-3,NA,NA,CASSLPNSGNTIYF,TGTGCCAGCAGTCTACCTAACTCTGGAAACACCATATATTTT
TRBV27,TRBJ2-2,NA,NA,CACGGHDTGELFF,TGTGCCTGTGGGGGGCACGACACCGGGGAGCTGTTTTTT
TRBV6-2/TRBV6-3,TRBJ1-1,NA,NA,CASSEDTEAFF,TGTGCCAGCAGCGAAGATACTGAAGCTTTCTTT
TRBV28,TRBJ2-5,NA,TRBD2,CASSLGGKTQYF,TGTGCCAGCAGCCTGGGGGGGAAGACCCAGTACTTC
TRBV6-1,TRBJ1-4,NA,NA,CASSENLQGYEKLFF,TGTGCCAGCAGTGAGAATTTACAGGGATATGAAAAACTGTTTTTT
TRBV2,TRBJ1-6,NA,NA,CASREQGGLNNSPLHF,TGTGCCAGCAGGGAACAGGGTGGCCTTAACAATTCACCCCTCCACTTT
TRBV5-1,TRBJ2-7,NA,NA,CASRDSGSPYF,TGCGCCAGCAGGGACTCCGGGTCTCCGTACTTC
TRBV4-2,TRBJ2-1,once,NA,CASSQSTGDYEQFF,TGTGCCAGCAGCCAATCAACAGGGGACTATGAGCAGTTCTTC
TRBV9,TRBJ2-3,NA,NA,CASSVVGLDTQYF,TGTGCCAGCAGCGTAGTGGGACTAGATACGCAGTATTTT
TRBV6-5,TRBJ1-3,NA,NA,CASSRGRGGNTIYF,TGTGCCAGCAGTCGCGGCAGGGGTGGAAACACCATATATTTT
TRBV29-1,TRBJ1-2,NA,NA,CSVDEGVYGYTF,TGCAGCGTTGACGAGGGTGTCTATGGCTACACCTTC
TRBV19,TRBJ1-5,NA,TRBD1,CASGGQGGYSNQPQHF,TGTGCCAGTGGGGGACAGGGCGGTTATAGCAATCAGCCCCAGCATTTT
TRBV6-5,TRBJ1-2,NA,TRBD1,CASSPGQGLGYGYTF,TGTGCCAGCAGTCCGGGACAGGGGCTGGGCTATGGCTACACCTTC
TRBV14,TRBJ2-7,NA,TRBD1,CASSPRTGGHEQYF,TGTGCCAGCAGCCCCAGGACAGGGGGACACGAGCAGTACTTC
TRBV6-6,TRBJ1-4,few,NA,CASRSTTNEKLFF,TGTGCCAGCAGGTCAACAACTAATGAAAAACTGTTTTTT
TRBV28,TRBJ2-6,NA,TRBD1,CASSFRTGRDGANVLTF,TGTGCCAGCAGTTTCCGGACAGGGCGAGATGGGGCCAACGTCCTGACTTTC
TRBV19,TRBJ1-5,NA,TRBD1,CASSIGGGTGNQPQHF,TGTGCCAGTAGTATAGGGGGTGGGACAGGGAATCAGCCCCAGCATTTT
TRBV6-5,TRBJ1-6,NA,NA,CASRGGWQVLSPLHF,TGTGCCAGCAGAGGGGGGTGGCAGGTGCTTTCACCCCTCCACTTT
TRBV5-8,TRBJ1-4,NA,NA,CASSLALADEKLFF,TGTGCCAGCAGCTTGGCCCTCGCAGACGAAAAACTGTTTTTT
TRBV9,TRBJ2-1,NA,NA,CASSVRASENNEQFF,TGTGCCAGCAGCGTACGCGCATCAGAGAACAATGAGCAGTTCTTC
TRBV12-5,TRBJ1-4,NA,NA,CASGLITGSALFF,TGTGCTAGTGGTTTGATTACCGGATCGGCGCTGTTTTTT
TRBV7-2,TRBJ2-7,NA,TRBD2,CASSPSGGISYEQYF,TGTGCCAGCAGCCCCTCGGGGGGGATCTCCTACGAGCAGTACTTC
TRBV19,TRBJ2-3,NA,NA,CASSIFGGQLDTQYF,TGTGCCAGTAGTATCTTCGGGGGCCAGTTGGATACGCAGTATTTT
TRBV19,TRBJ2-7,NA,NA,CASSITWESEQYF,TGTGCCAGTAGTATCACTTGGGAGTCCGAGCAGTACTTC
TRBV4-1,TRBJ1-1,NA,NA,CASSPGPGRRFESFF,TGCGCCAGCAGCCCCGGCCCCGGAAGACGGTTTGAATCTTTCTTT
TRBV7-2,TRBJ1-2,NA,TRBD1,CASSLALRGPYGYTF,TGTGCCAGCAGCTTAGCGCTGAGGGGGCCATATGGCTACACCTTC
TRBV30,TRBJ2-5,NA,TRBD1,CAWENIGDRRYF,TGTGCCTGGGAAAATATTGGGGACAGGCGGTACTTC
TRBV12-3/TRBV12-4,TRBJ1-5,NA,NA,CASSDRNQPQHF,TGTGCCAGCAGTGACAGGAATCAGCCCCAGCATTTT
TRBV7-3,TRBJ2-2,NA,TRBD1,CASSTEDRAGAGELFF,TGTGCCAGCAGCACAGAGGACAGGGCAGGGGCCGGGGAGCTGTTTTTT